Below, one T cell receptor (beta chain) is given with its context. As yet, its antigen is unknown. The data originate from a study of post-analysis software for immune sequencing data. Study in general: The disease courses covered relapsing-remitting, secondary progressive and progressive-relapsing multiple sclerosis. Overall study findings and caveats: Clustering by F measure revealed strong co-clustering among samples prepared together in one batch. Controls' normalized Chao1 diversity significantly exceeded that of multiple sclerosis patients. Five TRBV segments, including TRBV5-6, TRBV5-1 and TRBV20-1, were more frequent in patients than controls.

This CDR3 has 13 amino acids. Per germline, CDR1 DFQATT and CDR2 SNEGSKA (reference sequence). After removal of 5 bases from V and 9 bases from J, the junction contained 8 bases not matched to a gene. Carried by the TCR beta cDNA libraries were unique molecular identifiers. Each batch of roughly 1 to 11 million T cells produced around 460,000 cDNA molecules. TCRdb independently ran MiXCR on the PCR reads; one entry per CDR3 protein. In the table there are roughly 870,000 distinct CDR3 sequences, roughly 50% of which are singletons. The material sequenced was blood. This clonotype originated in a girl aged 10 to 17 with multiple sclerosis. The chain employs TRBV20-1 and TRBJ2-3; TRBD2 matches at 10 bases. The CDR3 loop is CSAQAGGPPTQYF. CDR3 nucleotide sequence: TGCAGTGCTCAAGCGGGGGGGCCGCCAACGCAGTATTTT.